These T cell receptor beta chains were read from a single sample in a study of cytomegalovirus exposure and HLA in healthy donors. Libraries were prepared by immunoSEQ multiplex PCR; TCRdb keeps only in-frame clonotypes and omits some of them. Of some 85,000 clones listed, roughly 96% are singletons. The sample taken for sequencing was PBMCs. These receptors all stem from a young woman in good health and CMV-seronegative. CDR3s include the opening cysteine and the closing phenylalanine or tryptophan. A D gene is named only where the DNA matches it firmly.

V,D,J,CDR3
TRBV5-1,-,TRBJ1-1,CASTLLLRGNTEAFF
TRBV5-1,-,TRBJ1-1,CASSLISGENTEAFF
TRBV7-2,-,TRBJ1-5,CASSSVGREPQHF
TRBV13,TRBD1,TRBJ1-2,CASSSNEGQIYGYTF
TRBV10-1,TRBD1,TRBJ2-1,CASRARTGLNEQFF
TRBV27,-,TRBJ2-7,CASSPLDWARTSSYEQYF
TRBV5-1,-,TRBJ1-1,CASSLGFGANTEAFF
TRBV27,-,TRBJ2-3,CASSKQGPDTQYF
TRBV7-9,TRBD1,TRBJ2-7,CASSLDRDSSRPFYEQYF
TRBV7-9,TRBD2,TRBJ2-3,CASSSSGPFETDTQYF
TRBV15,-,TRBJ1-1,CATSRDAGGTEAFF
TRBV2,-,TRBJ2-5,CASSNAFLKETQYF
TRBV7-6,TRBD1,TRBJ2-3,CASSHLGGQDTQYF
TRBV6-5,-,TRBJ2-2,CASTLGANTGELFF
TRBV27,TRBD2,TRBJ2-1,CASRNSGSTSYNEQFF
TRBV6-6,-,TRBJ1-3,CASSYSSSSGNTIYF
TRBV5-1,TRBD2,TRBJ2-1,CASSLASGRALNEQFF
TRBV4-1,-,TRBJ2-5,CASSQESGSVQETQYF
TRBV11-2,TRBD2,TRBJ2-3,CASSINGLADNTDTQYF
TRBV28,TRBD2,TRBJ2-7,CASSAGTSGRASEQYF
TRBV6-5,-,TRBJ1-6,CASSYSGGPQRFALHF
TRBV28,-,TRBJ2-7,CASSLFRGSDYEQYF
TRBV5-6,TRBD1,TRBJ1-4,CASSLRTGYEKLFF
TRBV28,TRBD1,TRBJ2-7,CASSPGQGADLSYEQYF
TRBV15,-,TRBJ2-7,CATSRTISEQYF
TRBV14,TRBD1,TRBJ2-1,CASSQTETGGNEQFF
TRBV21-1,-,TRBJ1-2,CASSKVGRDRALYGYTF
TRBV28,TRBD2,TRBJ2-7,CASSFRGLANYEQYF
TRBV9,-,TRBJ2-2,CASSALKVGQNTGELFF
TRBV5-5,-,TRBJ1-1,CASSYLSPEAFF
TRBV4-1,-,TRBJ1-5,CASSPVGGSNQPQHF
TRBV18,-,TRBJ2-2,CASSPLTANTGELFF
TRBV2,TRBD1,TRBJ1-1,CASSDPGGTNEAFF
TRBV5-6,TRBD2,TRBJ2-7,CASTLGLARYEQYF
TRBV6-6,TRBD1,TRBJ2-7,CASSYCQTGESYEQYF
TRBV10-2,TRBD1,TRBJ2-3,CASSTQTGLRTDTQYF
TRBV5-1,TRBD2,TRBJ2-2,CASTGKASGRAGRTGELFF
TRBV9,-,TRBJ2-7,CASSGGHSPNYEQYF
TRBV2,-,TRBJ1-1,CASSEARLNTEAFF
TRBV5-1,TRBD2,TRBJ2-7,CASSSGTSGTYEQYF